Shown below are 4 T cell receptor beta chains from a single sample sequenced in a study of CD8 T cells in ankylosing spondylitis. MiXCR was run by TCRdb on the 5' RACE reads, yielding one entry per CDR3 protein. Of about 480,000 distinct CDR3 sequences in the sample, roughly 17% are singletons; the top ten hold 0.85% to 1.3%. Study findings and constraints: Seemingly characteristic of ankylosing spondylitis blood was a TCR beta motif consisting of under 10 highly homologous variants.

The antigens of these receptors remain unknown. The specimen was blood, either unsorted or a sorted T cell fraction (not recorded which). These receptors were obtained from a male donor with ankylosing spondylitis.

This clonotype was counted only a few times. V is TRBV19 and J is TRBJ1-6, with 8 positions matching TRBD1. V gave up 8 bases and J gave up 7 bases; unmatched junction bases: 4. Germline V gene lookup returns CDR1 LNHDA and CDR2 SQIVND (reference sequence). The CDR3 loop spans 13 amino acids. This chain's CDR3 is CASGHRGNSPLHF. CDR3 sequence (DNA): TGTGCCAGTGGTCACAGGGGGAATTCACCCCTCCACTTT.

The chain couples TRBV11-3 to TRBJ1-1; TRBD1 might be the D (5 bases). CDR1 and CDR2 from the germline V gene are SGHNT and YENEEA. This CDR3 is 16 amino acids long. Between the trimmed V and J ends, which lost 5 bases and 4 bases, there was a span of 20 bases. CDR3 region: CASSPGGAKTGTEAFF. For the CDR3, the DNA is TGTGCCAGCAGCCCCGGTGGGGCAAAGACGGGCACTGAAGCTTTCTTT.

This sequence joins TRBV12-3 or TRBV12-4 and TRBJ1-2; 10 bases map to TRBD1. Losses at the gene ends were 4 bases for V and 3 bases for J; bases not matched to a gene: 5. The CDR3 totals 15 residues. The DNA of the CDR3 is TGTGCCAGCAGTTCCCTGACAGGGGGCTACTATGGCTACACCTTC. Translated, it gives CASSSLTGGYYGYTF.

Only a few counts were recorded for this clonotype. An end of the junction does not agree with germline; a read error may underlie this. The CDR3 reads CASSQQSELNENLFF. The CDR3 nucleotides are TGTGCCAGCAGCCAACAGTCGGAGCTTAATGAAAACCTGTTTTTT. V and J are TRBV4-2 and TRBJ1-4; no reliable D call. This CDR3 region has 15 residues. Germline lookup yields CDR1 LGHNA and CDR2 YNFKEQ.